A single TCR beta chain is shown here with its context. What it recognizes is unknown. The germline CDR1 and CDR2 sequences are LNHNV and YYDKDF (reference sequence). The CDR3 is made up of 13 amino acids. Trimming removed 6 bases at V and 12 bases at J, with 15 bases between. Investigators isolated RNA and reverse transcribed it into cDNA to act as the sequencing template. The assay was immunoSEQ multiplex PCR, and TCRdb's table has in-frame clones only and misses some. The sample yields some 240,000 clones, more than 45% seen once. The data stem from a study of CD8+ T cells in alopecia areata. Whole-study context: The study gave treated patients oral tofacitinib at 5 to 10 mg twice daily. For 6 to 18 months, tofacitinib was taken, and 6 months off drug followed. Overall study findings and caveats: A single nonresponder leaves the baseline CD8+ expansion link to response uncertain.

Treatment defined: oral pan-JAK inhibitor, 5-10 mg twice daily. This specimen was CD4+ T cells sorted from blood, taken at week 4, from a patient treated with tofacitinib. This sequence originates from a human donor with alopecia areata. The chain carries TRBV15 and TRBJ1-6; D is unresolved. The CDR3 bases are TGTGCCACCAGGAAAGGCGATGGCGGACCCCTCCACTTT. It specifies CATRKGDGGPLHF. Drawing the rest from reference TRBV15 and TRBJ1-6, the complete variable domain is DAMVIQNPRYQVTQFGKPVTLSCSQTLNHNVMYWYQQKSSQAPKLLFHYYDKDFNNEADTPDNFQSRRPNTSFCFLDIRSPGLGDTAMYLCATRKGDGGPLHFGNGTRLTVT.